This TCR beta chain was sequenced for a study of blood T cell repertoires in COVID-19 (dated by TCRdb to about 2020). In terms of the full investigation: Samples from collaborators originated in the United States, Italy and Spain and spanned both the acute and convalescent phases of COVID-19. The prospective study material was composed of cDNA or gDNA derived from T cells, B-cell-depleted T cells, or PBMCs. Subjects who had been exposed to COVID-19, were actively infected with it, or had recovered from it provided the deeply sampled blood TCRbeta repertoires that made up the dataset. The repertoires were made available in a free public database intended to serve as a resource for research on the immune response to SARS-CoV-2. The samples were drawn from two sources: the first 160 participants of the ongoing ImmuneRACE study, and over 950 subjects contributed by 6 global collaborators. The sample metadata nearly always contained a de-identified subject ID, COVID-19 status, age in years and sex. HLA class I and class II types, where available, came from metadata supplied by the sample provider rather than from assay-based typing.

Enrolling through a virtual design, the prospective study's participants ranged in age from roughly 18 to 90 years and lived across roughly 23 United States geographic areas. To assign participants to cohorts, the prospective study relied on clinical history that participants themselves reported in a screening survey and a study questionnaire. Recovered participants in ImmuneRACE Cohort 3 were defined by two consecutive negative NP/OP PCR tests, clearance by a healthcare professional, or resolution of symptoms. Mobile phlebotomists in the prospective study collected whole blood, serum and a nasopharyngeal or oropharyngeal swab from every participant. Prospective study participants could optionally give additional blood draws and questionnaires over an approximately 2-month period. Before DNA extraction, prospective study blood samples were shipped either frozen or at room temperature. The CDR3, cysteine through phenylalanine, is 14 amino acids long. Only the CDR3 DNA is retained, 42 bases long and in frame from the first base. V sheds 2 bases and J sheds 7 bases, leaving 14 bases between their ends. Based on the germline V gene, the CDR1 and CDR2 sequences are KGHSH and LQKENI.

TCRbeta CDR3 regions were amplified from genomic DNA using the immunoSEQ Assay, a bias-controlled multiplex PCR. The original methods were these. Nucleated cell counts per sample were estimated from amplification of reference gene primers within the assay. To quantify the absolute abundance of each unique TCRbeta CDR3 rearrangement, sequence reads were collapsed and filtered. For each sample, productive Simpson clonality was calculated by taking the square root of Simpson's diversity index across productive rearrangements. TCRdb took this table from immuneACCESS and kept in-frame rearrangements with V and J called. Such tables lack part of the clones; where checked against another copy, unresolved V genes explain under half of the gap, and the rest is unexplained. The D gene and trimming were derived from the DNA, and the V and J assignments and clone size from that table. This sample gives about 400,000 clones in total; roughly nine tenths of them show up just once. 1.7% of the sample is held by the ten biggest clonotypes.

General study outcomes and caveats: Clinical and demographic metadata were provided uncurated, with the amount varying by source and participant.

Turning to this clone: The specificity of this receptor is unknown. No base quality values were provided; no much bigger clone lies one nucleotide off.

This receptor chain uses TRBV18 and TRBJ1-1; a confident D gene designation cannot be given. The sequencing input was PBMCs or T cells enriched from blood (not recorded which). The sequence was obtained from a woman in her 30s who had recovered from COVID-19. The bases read TGTGCCAGCTCACCAAGACACGGCGACGTTGAAGCTTTCTTT. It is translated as CASSPRHGDVEAFF.